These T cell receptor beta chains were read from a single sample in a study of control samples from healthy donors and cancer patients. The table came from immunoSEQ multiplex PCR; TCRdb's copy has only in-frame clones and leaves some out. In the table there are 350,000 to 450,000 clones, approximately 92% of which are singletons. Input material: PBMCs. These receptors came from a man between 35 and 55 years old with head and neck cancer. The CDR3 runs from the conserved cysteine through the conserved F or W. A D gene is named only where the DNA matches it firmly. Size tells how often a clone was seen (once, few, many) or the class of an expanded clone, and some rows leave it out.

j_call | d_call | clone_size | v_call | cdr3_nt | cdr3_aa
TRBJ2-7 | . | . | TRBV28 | TGTGCCAGCAGGGCGGACTACGAGCAGTACTTC | CASRADYEQYF
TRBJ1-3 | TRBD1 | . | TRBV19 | TGTGCCAGTAGTATCTCAGGGGGCTCTGGAAACACCATATATTTT | CASSISGGSGNTIYF
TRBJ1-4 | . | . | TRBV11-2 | TGTGCCAGCAGCTTAGGGTTTTTCGGGAGTCCTGGGGAAAAACTGTTTTTT | CASSLGFFGSPGEKLFF
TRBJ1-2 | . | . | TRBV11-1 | TGTGCCAGCAGACCACCCGACAGCTCTATCTATGGCTACACCTTC | CASRPPDSSIYGYTF
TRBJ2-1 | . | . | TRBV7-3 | TGTGCCAGCAGCGATGTCGGGAATCCCGGGGATGAGCAGTTCTTC | CASSDVGNPGDEQFF
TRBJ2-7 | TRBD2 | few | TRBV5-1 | TGCGCCAGCAGCTTGGGAGTACTAGCGGGAGGTCCCTACGAGCAGTACTTC | CASSLGVLAGGPYEQYF
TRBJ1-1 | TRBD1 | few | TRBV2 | TGTGCCAGTAACATCCTAACAGGGGGGACTGAAGCTTTCTTT | CASNILTGGTEAFF
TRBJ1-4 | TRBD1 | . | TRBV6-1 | TGTGCCAGCAGTGCCACCGGGACAGGGGTTAATGAAAAACTGTTTTTT | CASSATGTGVNEKLFF
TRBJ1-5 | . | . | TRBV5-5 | TGTGCCAGCAGCTTGGATGGGACGGAGCAGCCCCAGCATTTT | CASSLDGTEQPQHF
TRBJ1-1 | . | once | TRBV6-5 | TGTGCCAGCAGTCCCTCACTAGCGGTGAACACTGAAGCTTTCTTT | CASSPSLAVNTEAFF
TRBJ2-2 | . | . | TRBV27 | TGTGCCAGCAGCCCTATCAGAAGCACCGGGGAGCTGTTTTTT | CASSPIRSTGELFF
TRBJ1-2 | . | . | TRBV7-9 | TGTGCCAGCAGCCTGGACCAGGGCCAAATCTATGGCTACACCTTC | CASSLDQGQIYGYTF
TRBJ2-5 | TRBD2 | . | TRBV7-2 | TGTGCCAGCAGCTTAGGAAGGCTAGCGGGGGCCGCTGCTGGGACCCAGTACTTC | CASSLGRLAGAAAGTQYF
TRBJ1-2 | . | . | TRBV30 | TGTGCCTGGAGTTCAGGAGGGAACTATGGCTACACCTTC | CAWSSGGNYGYTF
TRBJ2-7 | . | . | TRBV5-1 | TGCGCCAGCAGCTTAGGGACCCCGAGCTCCTACGAGCAGTACTTC | CASSLGTPSSYEQYF
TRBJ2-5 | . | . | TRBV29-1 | TGCAGCGTTGAAACACCCAGGTCAGTTCAAGAGACCCAGTACTTC | CSVETPRSVQETQYF
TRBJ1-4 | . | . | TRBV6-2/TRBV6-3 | TGTGCCAGCAGTTCGCCTTCCAGGGTAAAGAGGACTAATGAAAAACTGTTTTTT | CASSSPSRVKRTNEKLFF
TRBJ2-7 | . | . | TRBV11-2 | TGTGCCAGCAGCTCTATCTACGCCGAGCAGTACTTC | CASSSIYAEQYF
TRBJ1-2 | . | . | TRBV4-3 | TGCGCCAGCAGCCAAGGGGGGCCGGGCTATGGCTACACCTTC | CASSQGGPGYGYTF
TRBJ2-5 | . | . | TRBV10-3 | TGTGCCATCTGGGGAGGAGAGACCCAGTACTTC | CAIWGGETQYF
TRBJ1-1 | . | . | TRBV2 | TGTGCCAGCAGTGTTTCCAATCTGGGCACTGAAGCTTTCTTT | CASSVSNLGTEAFF
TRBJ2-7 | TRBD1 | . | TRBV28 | TGTGCCGTGTGGGGTACAGGGGGCCTCTACGAGCAGTACTTC | CAVWGTGGLYEQYF
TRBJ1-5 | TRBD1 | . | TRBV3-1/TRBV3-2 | TGTGCCAGCAGCCAAGAATTTGGGACAGGGGATCGGCAGCCCCAGCATTTT | CASSQEFGTGDRQPQHF
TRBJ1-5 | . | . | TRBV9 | TGTGCCAGCAGCGCCCGGGACGGTGGGGCTCAGCCCCAGCATTTT | CASSARDGGAQPQHF
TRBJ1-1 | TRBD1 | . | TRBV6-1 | TGTGCCAGCAGTGAGTTCCGGGGACAGGGTATGAACACTGAAGCTTTCTTT | CASSEFRGQGMNTEAFF
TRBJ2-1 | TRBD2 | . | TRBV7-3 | TGTGCCAGCAGCTTAATGGCTAGCGGGGGCCAAAGCTCCTACAATGAGCAGTTCTTC | CASSLMASGGQSSYNEQFF
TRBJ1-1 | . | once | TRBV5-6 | TGTGCCAGCAGCTTGGCAGCCCTGAGGACTGAAGCTTTCTTT | CASSLAALRTEAFF
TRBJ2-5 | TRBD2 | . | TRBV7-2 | TGTGCCAGCAGCCTAAATAGACTAGCGGGGTACCAAGAGACCCAGTACTTC | CASSLNRLAGYQETQYF
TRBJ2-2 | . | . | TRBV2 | TGTGCCAGCAGCGCCCCGGCGCCCGGGGAGCTGTTTTTT | CASSAPAPGELFF